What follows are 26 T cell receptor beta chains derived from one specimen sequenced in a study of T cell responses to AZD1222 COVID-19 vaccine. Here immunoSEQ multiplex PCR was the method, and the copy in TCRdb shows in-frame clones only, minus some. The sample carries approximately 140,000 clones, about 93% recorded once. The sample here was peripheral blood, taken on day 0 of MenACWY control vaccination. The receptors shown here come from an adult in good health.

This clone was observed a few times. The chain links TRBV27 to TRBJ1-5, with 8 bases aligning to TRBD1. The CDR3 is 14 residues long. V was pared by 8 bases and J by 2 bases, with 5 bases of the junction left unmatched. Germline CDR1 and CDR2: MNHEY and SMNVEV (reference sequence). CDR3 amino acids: CASQGAWGNQPQHF. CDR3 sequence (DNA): TGTGCCAGCCAGGGGGCTTGGGGCAATCAGCCCCAGCATTTT.

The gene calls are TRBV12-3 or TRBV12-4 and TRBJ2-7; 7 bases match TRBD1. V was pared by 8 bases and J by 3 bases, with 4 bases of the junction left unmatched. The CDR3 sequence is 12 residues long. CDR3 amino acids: CASSPGGYEQYF. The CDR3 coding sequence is TGTGCCAGCTCTCCAGGGGGCTACGAGCAGTACTTC.

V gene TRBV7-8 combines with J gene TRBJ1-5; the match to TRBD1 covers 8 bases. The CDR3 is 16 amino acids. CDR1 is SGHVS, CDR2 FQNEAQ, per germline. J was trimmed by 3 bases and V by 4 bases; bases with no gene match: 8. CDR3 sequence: CASSSTGQGYNQPQHF. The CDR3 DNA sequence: TGTGCCAGCAGCTCTACCGGACAGGGTTACAATCAGCCCCAGCATTTT. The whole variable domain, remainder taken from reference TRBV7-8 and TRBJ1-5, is GAGVSQSPRYKVAKRGQDVALRCDPISGHVSLFWYQQALGQGPEFLTYFQNEAQLDKSGLPSDRFFAERPEGSVSTLKIQRTQQEDSAVYLCASSSTGQGYNQPQHFGDGTRLSIL.

CDR3 coding DNA: TGTGCCAGCAGTCCCCCCGGGACTAGCGGGAGTGGGACGCAGTATTTT. It yields the protein CASSPPGTSGSGTQYF. The chain joins TRBV6-6 to TRBJ2-3; 14 bases align to TRBD2. Germline values: CDR1 MNHNY, CDR2 SVGAGI (reference sequence). The CDR3 contains 16 residues. The V segment lost 5 bases and the J segment 9 bases; nucleotides outside the gene matches: 10.

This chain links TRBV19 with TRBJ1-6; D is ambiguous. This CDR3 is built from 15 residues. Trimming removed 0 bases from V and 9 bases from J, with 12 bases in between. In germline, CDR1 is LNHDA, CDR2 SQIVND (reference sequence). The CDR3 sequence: CASSIEKGIGSPLHF. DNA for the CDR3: TGTGCCAGTAGTATAGAAAAGGGTATAGGTTCACCCCTCCACTTT.

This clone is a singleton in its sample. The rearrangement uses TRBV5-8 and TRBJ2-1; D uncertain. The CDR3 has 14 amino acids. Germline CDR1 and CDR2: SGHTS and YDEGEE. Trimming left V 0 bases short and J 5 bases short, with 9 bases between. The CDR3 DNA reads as TGTGCCAGCAGCTTGGCCTGGAGTAACAATGAGCAGTTCTTC. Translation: CASSLAWSNNEQFF.

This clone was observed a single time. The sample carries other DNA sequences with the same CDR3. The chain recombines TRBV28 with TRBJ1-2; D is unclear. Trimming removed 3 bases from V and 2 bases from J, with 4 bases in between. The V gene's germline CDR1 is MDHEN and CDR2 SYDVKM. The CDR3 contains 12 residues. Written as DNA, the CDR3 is TGTGCCAGCAGTTTGCAGAACTATGGCTACACCTTC. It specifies CASSLQNYGYTF.

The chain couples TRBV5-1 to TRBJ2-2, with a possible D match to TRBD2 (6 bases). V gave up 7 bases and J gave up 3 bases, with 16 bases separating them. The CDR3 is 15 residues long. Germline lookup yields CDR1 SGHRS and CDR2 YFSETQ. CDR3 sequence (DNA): TGCGCCAGCCGCCTTTTCTGGGGGGACACCGGGGAGCTGTTTTTT. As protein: CASRLFWGDTGELFF.

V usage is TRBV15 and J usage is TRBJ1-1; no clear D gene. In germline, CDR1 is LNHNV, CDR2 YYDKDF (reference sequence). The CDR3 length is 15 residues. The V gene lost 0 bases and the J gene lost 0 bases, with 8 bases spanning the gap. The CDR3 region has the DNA TGTGCCACCAGCAGAGACAAGGGTATGAACACTGAAGCTTTCTTT. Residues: CATSRDKGMNTEAFF.

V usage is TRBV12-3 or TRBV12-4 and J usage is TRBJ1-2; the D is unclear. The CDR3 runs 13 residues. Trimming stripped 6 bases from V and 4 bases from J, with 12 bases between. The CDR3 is CASSHGSSYGYTF. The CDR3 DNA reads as TGTGCCAGCAGCCATGGGAGTAGCTATGGCTACACCTTC.

This CDR3 is CSVAPTGGTGELFF. The CDR3 DNA reads TGCAGCGTCGCGCCGACAGGGGGCACCGGGGAGCTGTTTTTT. The chain links TRBV29-1 to TRBJ2-2; TRBD1 aligns across 9 bases. The CDR3 has 14 amino acids. V lost 6 bases and J lost 4; bases outside the gene matches: 6. Germline V gene lookup returns CDR1 SQVTM and CDR2 ANQGSEA.

CDR3 amino acids: CASTKTEDLNQPQHF. The CDR3 DNA reads as TGTGCCAGCACCAAGACGGAAGACCTCAATCAGCCCCAGCATTTT. The chain employs TRBV2 and TRBJ1-5; D not certain. V lost 7 bases, J lost 3 bases, and 16 bases lay in between. CDR1 SNHLY and CDR2 FYNNEI come from the germline V gene. The CDR3 covers 15 residues. Together with reference TRBV2 and TRBJ1-5, the CDR3 gives the full variable domain: EPEVTQTPSHQVTQMGQEVILRCVPISNHLYFYWYRQILGQKVEFLVSFYNNEISEKSEIFDDQFSVERPDGSNFTLKIRSTKLEDSAMYFCASTKTEDLNQPQHFGDGTRLSIL.

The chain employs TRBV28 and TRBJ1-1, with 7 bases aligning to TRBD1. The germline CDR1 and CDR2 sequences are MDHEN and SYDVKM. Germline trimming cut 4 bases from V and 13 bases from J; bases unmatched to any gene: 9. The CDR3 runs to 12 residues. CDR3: CASSSGQAQDFF. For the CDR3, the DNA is TGTGCCAGCAGTTCCGGACAGGCGCAGGATTTCTTT.

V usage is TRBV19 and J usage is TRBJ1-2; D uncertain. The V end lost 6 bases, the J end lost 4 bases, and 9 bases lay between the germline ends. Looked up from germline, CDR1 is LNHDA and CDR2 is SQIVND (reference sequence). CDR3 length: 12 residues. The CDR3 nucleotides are TGTGCCAGTAGCCATGCCCCCTATGGCTACACCTTC. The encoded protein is CASSHAPYGYTF.

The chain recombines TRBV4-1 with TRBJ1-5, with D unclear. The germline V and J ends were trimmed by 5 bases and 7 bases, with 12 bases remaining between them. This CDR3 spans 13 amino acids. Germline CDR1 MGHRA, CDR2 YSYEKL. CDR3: CASSTAPRQPQHF. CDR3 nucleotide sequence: TGCGCCAGCAGCACCGCCCCCCGACAGCCCCAGCATTTT.

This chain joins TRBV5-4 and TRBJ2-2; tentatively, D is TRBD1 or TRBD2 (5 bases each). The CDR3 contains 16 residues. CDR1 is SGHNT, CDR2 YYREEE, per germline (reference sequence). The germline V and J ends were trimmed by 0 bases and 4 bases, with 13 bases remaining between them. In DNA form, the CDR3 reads TGTGCCAGCAGCTTGGCCGGGACCCCAATCACCGGGGAGCTGTTTTTT. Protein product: CASSLAGTPITGELFF.

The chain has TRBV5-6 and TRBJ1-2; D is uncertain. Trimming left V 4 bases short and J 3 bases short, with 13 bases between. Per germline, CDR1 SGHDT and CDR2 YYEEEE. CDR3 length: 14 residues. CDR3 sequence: CASSGSLKDYGYTF. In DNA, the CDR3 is TGTGCCAGCAGCGGGAGTTTAAAGGACTATGGCTACACCTTC.

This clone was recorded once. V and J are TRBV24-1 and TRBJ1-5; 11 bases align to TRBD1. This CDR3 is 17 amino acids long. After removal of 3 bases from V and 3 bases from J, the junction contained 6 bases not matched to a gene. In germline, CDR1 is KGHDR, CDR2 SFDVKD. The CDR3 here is CATSDTGTGGNNQPQHF. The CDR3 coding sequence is TGTGCCACCAGTGATACGGGGACAGGGGGAAACAATCAGCCCCAGCATTTT.

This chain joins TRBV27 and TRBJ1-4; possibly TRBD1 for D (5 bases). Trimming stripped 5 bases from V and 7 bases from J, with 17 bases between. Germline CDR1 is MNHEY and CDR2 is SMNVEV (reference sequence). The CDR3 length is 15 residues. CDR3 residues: CASSRDLSGGEKLFF. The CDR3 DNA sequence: TGTGCCAGCAGTAGGGACCTAAGTGGGGGTGAAAAACTGTTTTTT.

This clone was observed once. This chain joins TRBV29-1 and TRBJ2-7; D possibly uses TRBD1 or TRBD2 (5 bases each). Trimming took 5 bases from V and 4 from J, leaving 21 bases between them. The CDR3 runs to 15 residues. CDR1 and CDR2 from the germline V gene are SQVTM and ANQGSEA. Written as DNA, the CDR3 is TGCAGCGTTCACCTGCGGGCAGGGAGTCGGTACGAGCAGTACTTC. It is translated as CSVHLRAGSRYEQYF.

CDR3 nucleotides: TGTGCCAGCAGCTTCCAGCGGGCGGCGGAAGATACGCAGTATTTT. Translation gives CASSFQRAAEDTQYF. The chain has TRBV7-3 and TRBJ2-3; D perhaps matches TRBD2 (6 bases). The CDR3 covers 15 residues. The germline V gene encodes CDR1 SGHTA and CDR2 FQGTGA. V gave up 3 bases and J gave up 5 bases, with 15 bases separating them.

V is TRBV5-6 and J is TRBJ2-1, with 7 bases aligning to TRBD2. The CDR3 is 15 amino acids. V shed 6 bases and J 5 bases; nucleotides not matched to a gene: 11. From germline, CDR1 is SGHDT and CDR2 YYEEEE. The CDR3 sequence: CASTGWGRADNEQFF. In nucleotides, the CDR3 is TGTGCCAGCACCGGTTGGGGGAGGGCGGACAATGAGCAGTTCTTC.

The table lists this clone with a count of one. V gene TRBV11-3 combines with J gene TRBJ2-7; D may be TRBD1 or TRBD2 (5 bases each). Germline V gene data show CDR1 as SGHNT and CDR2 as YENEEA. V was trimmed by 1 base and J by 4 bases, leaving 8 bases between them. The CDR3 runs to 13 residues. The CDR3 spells CASSLGGEYEQYF. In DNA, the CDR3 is TGTGCCAGCAGCTTAGGAGGGGAATACGAGCAGTACTTC.

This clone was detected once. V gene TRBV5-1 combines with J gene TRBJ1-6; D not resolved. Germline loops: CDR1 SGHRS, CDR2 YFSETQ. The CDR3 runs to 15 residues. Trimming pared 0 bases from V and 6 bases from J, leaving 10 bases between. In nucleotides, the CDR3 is TGCGCCAGCAGCTTGGCGCAGACTTCTAATTCACCCCTCCACTTT. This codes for CASSLAQTSNSPLHF.

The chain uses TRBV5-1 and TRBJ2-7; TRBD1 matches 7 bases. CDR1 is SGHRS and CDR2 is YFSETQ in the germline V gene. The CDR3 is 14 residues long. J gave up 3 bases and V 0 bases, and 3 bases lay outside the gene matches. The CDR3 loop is CASSLGTGIYEQYF. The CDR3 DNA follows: TGCGCCAGCAGCTTGGGGACAGGTATCTACGAGCAGTACTTC.

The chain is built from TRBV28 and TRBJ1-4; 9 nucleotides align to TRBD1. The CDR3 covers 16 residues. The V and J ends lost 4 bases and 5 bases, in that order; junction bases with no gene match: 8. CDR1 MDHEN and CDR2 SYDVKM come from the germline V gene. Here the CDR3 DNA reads TGTGCCAGCAGTTCCGTGAGGGGGACAGGGAATGAAAAACTGTTTTTT. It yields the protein CASSSVRGTGNEKLFF.